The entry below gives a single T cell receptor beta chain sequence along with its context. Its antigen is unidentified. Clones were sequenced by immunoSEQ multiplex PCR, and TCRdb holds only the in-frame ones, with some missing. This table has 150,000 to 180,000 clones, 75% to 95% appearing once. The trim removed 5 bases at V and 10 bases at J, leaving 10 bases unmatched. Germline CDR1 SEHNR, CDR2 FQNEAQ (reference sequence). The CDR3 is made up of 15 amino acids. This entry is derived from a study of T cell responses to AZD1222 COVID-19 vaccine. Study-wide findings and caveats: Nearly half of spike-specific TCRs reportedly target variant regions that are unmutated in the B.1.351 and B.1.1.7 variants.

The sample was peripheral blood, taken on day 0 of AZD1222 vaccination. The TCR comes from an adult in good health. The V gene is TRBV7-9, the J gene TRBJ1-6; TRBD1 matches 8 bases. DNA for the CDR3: TGTGCCAGCAGCCTAGGACAGGGAGGGAAATCACCCCTCCACTTT. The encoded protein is CASSLGQGGKSPLHF.